Following are 23 T cell receptor beta chains from one sample sequenced in a study of Ad26.COV2.S vaccination and SARS-CoV-2 variants. Treatment meaning: roughly 20 received Ad26.COV2.S at low or high dose, single or two shots; 5 received placebo; per-sample allocation not given. Sample collection was performed on day 63 after the first vaccine or placebo injection. This table comes from immunoSEQ multiplex PCR, and its TCRdb copy is limited to in-frame clones, with some not included. The data show about 350,000 clones, with 85% to 90% seen just once and about 5% held by the top ten. The input for sequencing was peripheral blood, taken in a trial of Ad26.COV2.S vaccine versus placebo. The source is a person between 18 and 65 years old who received the Ad26.COV2.S COVID-19 vaccine or a placebo.

The chain is built from TRBV4-3 and TRBJ2-3; no definite D call. The ends were cut back, 0 bases at V and 3 bases at J, with 7 bases in the middle. Germline CDR1 LGHNA, CDR2 YSLEER. The CDR3 covers 14 residues. This CDR3 is CASSQDRWTDTQYF. In DNA form, the CDR3 reads TGCGCCAGCAGCCAAGACAGATGGACAGATACGCAGTATTTT.

The chain links TRBV3-1 (or the pseudogene TRBV3-2) to TRBJ2-1, with 9 bases lining up with TRBD2. CDR1 LGHDT and CDR2 YNNKEL come from the germline V gene (reference sequence). Trimming removed 0 bases from V and 11 bases from J; junction bases left unmatched: 8. This CDR3 comprises 15 residues. The CDR3 DNA follows: TGTGCCAGCAGCCAAGAGGCGGGAGGGAGGATGAAGCAGTTCTTC. Residues: CASSQEAGGRMKQFF.

The chain joins TRBV28 to TRBJ2-5; a weak D match, TRBD2 (7 bases). The CDR3 contains 19 residues. Germline assignment: CDR1 MDHEN and CDR2 SYDVKM. The V end lost 3 bases, the J end lost 5 bases, and 28 bases lay between the germline ends. The CDR3 spells CASSFGYRGGINTTETQYF. The CDR3 DNA reads as TGTGCCAGCAGTTTTGGGTATAGGGGGGGGATCAACACGACTGAGACCCAGTACTTC.

The chain joins TRBV19 to TRBJ2-5, with D maybe TRBD1 (6 bases). The germline V gene has CDR1 LNHDA and CDR2 SQIVND (reference sequence). The V and J ends lost 1 base and 5 bases respectively, with 11 bases between them. The CDR3 contains 14 residues. CDR3: CASSIGGRWETQYF. The CDR3 DNA sequence: TGTGCCAGTAGTATAGGGGGGCGTTGGGAGACCCAGTACTTC.

The V call is TRBV7-9, the J call TRBJ2-5; D is perhaps TRBD1 or TRBD2 (5 bases each). This CDR3 spans 13 amino acids. V was trimmed by 5 bases and J by 4 bases, leaving 11 bases between them. The V gene's germline CDR1 is SEHNR and CDR2 FQNEAQ (reference sequence). CDR3 loop: CASSEVGTETQYF. In DNA form, the CDR3 reads TGTGCCAGCAGCGAGGTGGGGACAGAGACCCAGTACTTC.

The chain has TRBV3-1 (or the pseudogene TRBV3-2) and TRBJ2-5, with D perhaps matching TRBD1 (5 bases). CDR3 length: 16 residues. Trimming took off 2 bases at V and 2 bases at J, with 15 bases between the two ends. The germline V gene encodes CDR1 LGHDT and CDR2 YNNKEL (reference sequence). The CDR3 loop reads CASSQRGRALQETQYF. The CDR3 DNA follows: TGTGCCAGCAGCCAAAGGGGCCGGGCTCTTCAAGAGACCCAGTACTTC.

The V call is TRBV19, the J call TRBJ1-5; TRBD1 is a possible D gene (6 bases). There are 15 residues in the CDR3. Germline CDR1 and CDR2: LNHDA and SQIVND (reference sequence). V shed 7 bases and J shed 1 base, with 14 bases lying between them. CDR3 in amino acids: CASITGHLSNQPQHF. The CDR3 nucleotides read TGTGCCAGTATTACGGGACATTTAAGCAATCAGCCCCAGCATTTT.

The chain has TRBV7-2 and TRBJ2-3; maybe TRBD2 (5 bases). This CDR3 has 14 residues. Germline assignment: CDR1 SGHTA and CDR2 FQGNSA. V shed 5 bases and J shed 1 base, with 10 bases lying between them. The CDR3 DNA reads TGTGCCAGCAGCCAGGAGGCGGGCACAGATACGCAGTATTTT. This translates into CASSQEAGTDTQYF.

The rearrangement joins TRBV3-1 (or the pseudogene TRBV3-2) to TRBJ1-3; D possibly corresponds to TRBD1 (5 bases). This CDR3 spans 19 amino acids. The V gene lost 2 bases and the J gene lost 0 bases, with 20 bases spanning the gap. CDR1 LGHDT and CDR2 YNNKEL come from the germline V gene (reference sequence). The CDR3 coding sequence is TGTGCCAGCAGCCAACACGGGGGAACAACCGAGAGCTCTGGAAACACCATATATTTT. Protein sequence: CASSQHGGTTESSGNTIYF.

The chain is built from TRBV4-1 and TRBJ2-7; possible D gene TRBD1, 5 bases. There are 14 residues in the CDR3. V lost 1 base and J lost 4, with 11 bases in between. Germline CDR1 is MGHRA and CDR2 is YSYEKL. CDR3: CASSQALAGYEQYF. Written as DNA, the CDR3 is TGCGCCAGCAGCCAAGCCTTAGCAGGGTACGAGCAGTACTTC.

The V call is TRBV5-1, the J call TRBJ2-5; 7 bases line up with TRBD1. The CDR3 extends over 15 amino acids. CDR1 and CDR2 (germline): SGHRS, YFSETQ. With 0 bases clipped from V and 1 base from J, the junction kept 3 bases outside the gene matches. CDR3 nucleotide sequence: TGCGCCAGCAGCTTGGTACGGGACAGCCAAGAGACCCAGTACTTC. It is translated as CASSLVRDSQETQYF.

The chain recombines TRBV12-5 with TRBJ1-4; TRBD1 agrees at 7 bases. Germline CDR1 LGHNT, CDR2 FRNRAP. Germline trimming cut 0 bases from V and 7 bases from J; bases unmatched to any gene: 8. The CDR3 extends over 16 amino acids. CDR3 in amino acids: CASGLVLLTGREKLFF. The DNA of the CDR3 is TGTGCTAGTGGTTTGGTACTCTTGACAGGGCGTGAAAAACTGTTTTTT.

The rearrangement uses TRBV11-2 and TRBJ2-1, with D maybe TRBD2 (6 bases). In germline, CDR1 is SGHAT, CDR2 FQNNGV. The CDR3 is made up of 15 amino acids. V lost 6 bases and J 0 bases, leaving 12 bases between the germline ends. The CDR3, as DNA: TGTGCCAGCAGGTCTAGCGTTAGCTCCTACAATGAGCAGTTCTTC. Residues: CASRSSVSSYNEQFF.

The J gene is TRBJ2-1, the V gene TRBV28, with TRBD1 matching over 9 bases. This CDR3 spans 13 amino acids. Germline CDR1 is MDHEN and CDR2 is SYDVKM. Germline trimming cut 5 bases from V and 16 bases from J; bases unmatched to any gene: 12. The CDR3, as DNA: TGTGCCAGCAGTCTCCTGTTGGGGACAGGGATCTTCTTC. Translated: CASSLLLGTGIFF.

The chain has TRBV6-1 and TRBJ1-2; no reliable D call. The length of the CDR3 is 16 residues. Germline V gene data show CDR1 as MNHNS and CDR2 as SASEGT. V was pared by 1 base and J by 4 bases, with 16 bases between. The CDR3 nucleotides are TGTGCCAGCAGTGAAGTTAAAGAATTTCATCGCTATGGCTACACCTTC. It codes for CASSEVKEFHRYGYTF.

CDR3 protein: CASIGRGLAGEGGSYNEQFF. DNA of the CDR3: TGTGCCAGTATTGGTCGGGGACTAGCGGGAGAAGGAGGATCCTACAATGAGCAGTTCTTC. V usage is TRBV19 and J usage is TRBJ2-1; the match to TRBD2 covers 14 bases. The CDR3 is made up of 20 amino acids. Germline CDR1 is LNHDA and CDR2 is SQIVND (reference sequence). J lost 1 base, V lost 7 bases, and 15 bases had no gene match.

V usage is TRBV9 and J usage is TRBJ1-1; D perhaps matches TRBD1 (5 bases). Trimming took 4 bases from V and 6 from J, leaving 13 bases between them. Germline V gene sequence: CDR1 SGDLS, CDR2 YYNGEE. This CDR3 contains 13 residues. The DNA of the CDR3 is TGTGCCAGCAGCCGCAGTTCGGGGGCTGAAGCTTTCTTT. It encodes CASSRSSGAEAFF.

The V call is TRBV5-6, the J call TRBJ2-7, with TRBD2 matching over 8 bases. Germline CDR1 reads SGHDT; CDR2 reads YYEEEE. This CDR3 has 15 amino acids. J gave up 0 bases and V 3 bases, and 5 bases lay outside the gene matches. DNA for the CDR3: TGTGCCAGCAGCTCCACTAGCGGTGACTCCTACGAGCAGTACTTC. Translation: CASSSTSGDSYEQYF.

For this clone: Given a much more abundant clone one base away, this may be a read error. The chain is built from TRBV5-1 and TRBJ2-7; 9 bases align to TRBD1. Germline CDR1 and CDR2: SGHRS and YFSETQ. There are 14 residues in the CDR3. With V trimmed by 0 bases and J by 2 bases, 0 bases remained unmatched. This chain's CDR3 is CASSLGQGAYEQYF. CDR3 sequence (DNA): TGCGCCAGCAGCTTGGGACAGGGGGCCTACGAGCAGTACTTC.

The V call is TRBV23-1, the J call TRBJ1-2; tentatively, D is TRBD1 (5 bases). TRBV23-1 is designated an ORF whose function remains uncertain. V was cut by 0 bases and J by 5 bases, with 19 bases left in between. The CDR3 runs to 17 residues. This CDR3 is CASSQSEEGLLLYGYTF. The CDR3 DNA reads as TGCGCCAGCAGTCAATCGGAAGAGGGGTTGTTGCTATATGGCTACACCTTC.

The rearrangement uses TRBV28 and TRBJ1-2; 7 bases align to TRBD1. CDR3 length: 14 amino acids. Looked up from germline, CDR1 is MDHEN and CDR2 is SYDVKM. J lost 3 bases, V lost 4 bases, and 5 bases had no gene match. The chain's CDR3 is CASSYLDRDYGYTF. CDR3 coding DNA: TGTGCCAGCAGTTACCTAGACAGGGACTATGGCTACACCTTC.

The chain is built from TRBV5-4 and TRBJ2-3; 13 bases are shared with TRBD2. This CDR3 comprises 15 residues. The ends lost 5 bases at V and 5 bases at J; junction bases unmatched: 5. Germline V gene lookup returns CDR1 SGHNT and CDR2 YYREEE (reference sequence). CDR3 in amino acids: CASSPGLAGVDTQYF. The CDR3 bases are TGTGCCAGCAGTCCCGGACTAGCGGGAGTAGATACGCAGTATTTT.

V usage is TRBV2 and J usage is TRBJ1-1, with 7 bases fitting TRBD1. Germline loops: CDR1 SNHLY, CDR2 FYNNEI. V was pared by 4 bases and J by 7 bases, with 12 bases of the junction left unmatched. The CDR3 runs to 15 residues. CDR3 residues: CASSVSRGSDGEAFF. The CDR3 DNA sequence: TGTGCCAGCAGTGTTTCCAGGGGGTCTGATGGTGAAGCTTTCTTT. The variable domain in full, completed from reference TRBV2 and TRBJ1-1, reads EPEVTQTPSHQVTQMGQEVILRCVPISNHLYFYWYRQILGQKVEFLVSFYNNEISEKSEIFDDQFSVERPDGSNFTLKIRSTKLEDSAMYFCASSVSRGSDGEAFFGQGTRLTVV.